The clone carrying this T cell receptor beta chain was counted a few times. The time point was: blood at routine non-recurrence follow-up after resection. Tumor, nontumor lung or frozen PBMC supplied whole RNA that was sequenced unsorted. The data derive from a study of spatial heterogeneity in lung cancer. TCRdb fed the 5' RACE reads into MiXCR, producing one record per CDR3 protein. Found here are around 110,000 distinct CDR3 sequences, 9% to 15% of them singletons; the top ten hold 16%. This CDR3 has 16 residues. V lost 6 bases and J lost 6; bases outside the gene matches: 8. This TCR was sampled from a male donor with early-stage non-small cell lung cancer. Sequenced material: PBMCs, taken at follow-up. This chain connects TRBV12-3 or TRBV12-4 to TRBJ2-2, with 12 bases lining up with TRBD2. CDR3 residues: CASSIPGTSGPGELFF. The DNA of the CDR3 is TGTGCCAGCAGCATCCCTGGGACTAGCGGGCCCGGGGAGCTGTTTTTT.